This TCR beta chain derives from a study of blood T cell repertoires in COVID-19. The overall study: Acute-phase and convalescent COVID-19 samples originated in the United States, Italy and Spain. Sources were T cells, B-cell-depleted T cells, or PBMCs; the material itself was cDNA or gDNA.

Assay: immunoSEQ multiplex PCR; the TCRdb copy retains only in-frame clones and omits some. The data show tens of thousands of clones, 90% seen once. This sequence originates from a woman between 35 and 50 years old with active COVID-19. Sequencing was carried out using peripheral blood.

In DNA, the CDR3 is TGTGCCAGCAGCCGGGACGTTCGGGGACAGGGGTTGGGAGAGACCCAGTACTTC. It specifies CASSRDVRGQGLGETQYF. This chain uses TRBV11-3 with TRBJ2-5, with TRBD1 identical over 10 bases. Germline lookup yields CDR1 SGHNT and CDR2 YENEEA. This CDR3 is 18 amino acids long. Trimming at V came to 5 bases and at J to 4 bases, leaving 16 bases not matched to a gene.